Following are 22 T cell receptor beta chains from one sample sequenced in a study of cytomegalovirus exposure and HLA in healthy donors. Vbeta (60) and Jbeta (13) primers were used in the PCR. This table comes from immunoSEQ multiplex PCR, and its TCRdb copy is limited to in-frame clones, with some not included. The sample gives just over 150,000 clones, approximately 70% of which show up once; approximately 7.1% is in the top ten. The sequencing input was PBMCs. The source of these receptors is a man aged 40-49 years in good health and CMV-seropositive.

The rearrangement joins TRBV19 to TRBJ1-5; perhaps TRBD1 as D (5 bases). CDR1 and CDR2 from the germline V gene are LNHDA and SQIVND (reference sequence). V was pared by 6 bases and J by 0 bases, with 12 bases between. The CDR3 runs to 15 residues. The CDR3 loop is CASRRGEYSNQPQHF. As DNA, the CDR3 is TGTGCCAGTAGGCGGGGGGAATATAGCAATCAGCCCCAGCATTTT.

The chain has TRBV4-3 and TRBJ1-2, with 9 bases fitting TRBD1. The CDR3 contains 16 residues. The trim removed 0 bases at V and 8 bases at J, leaving 10 bases unmatched. Germline V CDR1 and CDR2: LGHNA, YSLEER. CDR3 bases: TGCGCCAGCAGCCAAGATTTTAGGGGACAGGGAGACGGCTACACCTTC. Amino acids: CASSQDFRGQGDGYTF.

The chain employs TRBV4-3 and TRBJ2-7; TRBD2 agrees at 8 bases. With V trimmed by 0 bases and J by 3 bases, 7 bases remained unmatched. Germline V gene sequence: CDR1 LGHNA, CDR2 YSLEER. CDR3 length equals 16 residues. CDR3 DNA: TGCGCCAGCAGCCAAGATACGGGGGGGGCCGTCTACGAGCAGTACTTC. Amino acid sequence: CASSQDTGGAVYEQYF.

The chain has TRBV6-6 and TRBJ1-1, with 12 bases aligning to TRBD1. Trimming cost V 2 bases and J 10 bases; bases outside gene matches: 5. The germline CDR1 and CDR2 sequences are MNHNY and SVGAGI (reference sequence). CDR3 length equals 14 residues. CDR3: CASSYGGQGAPAFF. The CDR3 DNA reads as TGTGCCAGCAGTTACGGGGGACAGGGGGCTCCAGCTTTCTTT.

The chain joins TRBV7-2 to TRBJ2-7, with a possible D match to TRBD1 (7 bases). The V and J ends lost 2 bases and 2 bases respectively, with 19 bases between them. The CDR3 extends over 17 amino acids. The germline CDR1 and CDR2 sequences are SGHTA and FQGNSA. The CDR3 DNA is TGTGCCAGCAGCTTAAGTATTGGCGGGACAGTAACCTACGAGCAGTACTTC. The encoded protein is CASSLSIGGTVTYEQYF.

This sequence joins TRBV10-3 and TRBJ2-1; maybe TRBD2 (6 bases). V was clipped by 5 bases and J by 8 bases, with 22 bases between them. The CDR3 has 16 residues. Germline-derived CDR1 and CDR2 are ENHRY and SYGVKD. CDR3 sequence: CAISILREGNQYEQFF. CDR3 in DNA: TGTGCCATCAGTATACTGCGGGAAGGGAATCAATATGAGCAGTTCTTC.

V and J are TRBV5-1 and TRBJ1-2; a weak D match, TRBD1 (5 bases). This CDR3 is 17 amino acids long. The V end was cut by 4 bases, the J end by 1 base, with 20 bases between. Germline-derived CDR1 and CDR2 are SGHRS and YFSETQ. The DNA for the CDR3 is TGCGCCAGCAGCCTCACCGCCGGGCAGGGCAATAACTATGGCTACACCTTC. Its translation is CASSLTAGQGNNYGYTF.

J is TRBJ1-2 and V is TRBV7-2; TRBD1 is a possible D gene (5 bases). CDR1 and CDR2 from the germline V gene are SGHTA and FQGNSA. The V end was cut by 0 bases, the J end by 10 bases, with 18 bases between. The CDR3 covers 15 residues. This CDR3 is CASSLAGGVNSIYTF. CDR3 DNA: TGTGCCAGCAGCTTAGCGGGGGGGGTAAACTCCATCTACACCTTC.

This chain links TRBV6-6 with TRBJ1-3; 8 nucleotides match TRBD1. The germline gives CDR1 MNHNY, CDR2 SVGAGI (reference sequence). This CDR3 has 15 residues. V lost 6 bases to trimming and J lost 0 bases; unmatched junction nucleotides: 4. CDR3 region: CASSPTGGSGNTIYF. DNA for the CDR3: TGTGCCAGCAGCCCTACAGGGGGCTCTGGAAACACCATATATTTT.

J is TRBJ2-2 and V is TRBV6-4; 9 positions match TRBD2. V lost 0 bases, J lost 1 base, and 3 bases stayed unmatched. From germline, CDR1 is MRHNA and CDR2 SNTAGT. The CDR3 length is 17 residues. The CDR3 DNA sequence: TGTGCCAGCAGTGACTCGAGAGCGGGGGGGAACACCGGGGAGCTGTTTTTT. Its protein is CASSDSRAGGNTGELFF.

The chain carries TRBV4-1 and TRBJ2-7; 11 nucleotides line up with TRBD2. Germline loops: CDR1 MGHRA, CDR2 YSYEKL. This CDR3 region has 16 residues. V was pared by 3 bases and J by 2 bases, with 6 bases of the junction left unmatched. CDR3 sequence (DNA): TGCGCCAGCAGCCAGACTAGCGGGGCCCCGACCTACGAGCAGTACTTC. Its translation is CASSQTSGAPTYEQYF.

The chain carries TRBV19 and TRBJ1-2; 8 bases line up with TRBD1. V lost 6 bases and J lost 4; bases outside the gene matches: 4. The CDR3 runs 13 residues. Germline loops: CDR1 LNHDA, CDR2 SQIVND (reference sequence). CDR3 bases: TGTGCCAGTAGCCGGGACAGGTTCTATGGCTACACCTTC. Its protein is CASSRDRFYGYTF.

The chain is built from TRBV10-3 and TRBJ1-1, with D possibly being TRBD1 (5 bases). Trimming removed 3 bases at V and 0 bases at J, with 8 bases between. Germline V gene lookup returns CDR1 ENHRY and CDR2 SYGVKD. This CDR3 is 14 amino acids long. The CDR3 reads CAISDGRVNTEAFF. DNA of the CDR3: TGTGCCATCAGTGATGGCAGGGTGAACACTGAAGCTTTCTTT.

This clone has just one count. This chain connects TRBV5-5 to TRBJ2-7; weak D call: TRBD2 (6 bases). Germline V lookup: CDR1 SGHKS, CDR2 YYEKEE (reference sequence). The CDR3 runs 14 residues. Trimming took off 3 bases at V and 5 bases at J, with 15 bases between the two ends. The CDR3 here is CASSSSGTADEQYF. In DNA form, the CDR3 reads TGTGCCAGCAGCTCTTCCGGGACTGCGGACGAGCAGTACTTC.

The chain joins TRBV30 to TRBJ2-7; TRBD2 might be the D (5 bases). The CDR3 has 12 residues. Germline V gene sequence: CDR1 GTSNPN, CDR2 SVGIG (reference sequence). V lost 1 base and J 6 bases, leaving 10 bases between the germline ends. In DNA, the CDR3 is TGTGCCTGGAGTGGGGCCGGGGTCGAGCAGTACTTC. Protein product: CAWSGAGVEQYF.

This clone was recorded once. At one end the junction does not follow the germline gene, possibly because of a read error. The chain combines TRBV7-9 with TRBJ1-2, with D possibly being TRBD1 (5 bases). Germline CDR1 SEHNR, CDR2 FQNEAQ (reference sequence). The CDR3 is 11 amino acids. The chain's CDR3 is CSSSWGDGYTF. CDR3 DNA sequence: TGTTCCAGCAGCTGGGGGGATGGCTACACCTTC.

The chain has TRBV10-3 and TRBJ2-3; 9 nucleotides match TRBD2. This CDR3 comprises 19 residues. CDR1 ENHRY and CDR2 SYGVKD come from the germline V gene. After removal of 0 bases from V and 0 bases from J, the junction contained 10 bases not matched to a gene. DNA for the CDR3: TGTGCCATCAGTGAGTCGTGGGGAGCGGGGGGTGCTAGCACAGATACGCAGTATTTT. Translated, it gives CAISESWGAGGASTDTQYF.

This clone was observed a single time. The J gene is TRBJ2-1, the V gene TRBV9, with unresolved D. The V gene's germline CDR1 is SGDLS and CDR2 YYNGEE. This CDR3 is built from 11 residues. V lost 4 bases to trimming and J lost 8 bases, with 7 bases between them. Written as DNA, the CDR3 is TGTGCCAGCAGCTCCCAGGATGAGCAGTTCTTC. This gives the protein CASSSQDEQFF.

The V gene is TRBV19, the J gene TRBJ2-2; 7 bases match TRBD2. The CDR3 runs to 13 residues. The ends lost 10 bases at V and 7 bases at J; junction bases unmatched: 9. CDR1 is LNHDA, CDR2 SQIVND, per germline (reference sequence). The CDR3 bases are TGTGCCACCTTCTCGCGGGGGTTCGGGGAGCTGTTTTTT. Encoded protein: CATFSRGFGELFF.

In this sample, this clone turned up a few times. The rearrangement links TRBV7-8 to TRBJ1-6; D gene ambiguous. The CDR3 spans 12 residues. CDR1 is SGHVS, CDR2 FQNEAQ, per germline. Trimming stripped 6 bases from V and 4 bases from J, with 4 bases between. CDR3 DNA sequence: TGTGCCAGCAGTCGGTATAATTCACCCCTCCACTTT. Its protein is CASSRYNSPLHF.

This chain connects TRBV15 to TRBJ1-1; 8 bases are a match to TRBD1. This CDR3 has 18 amino acids. Trimming removed 0 bases from V and 5 bases from J; junction bases left unmatched: 14. Looked up from germline, CDR1 is LNHNV and CDR2 is YYDKDF (reference sequence). The CDR3 sequence is CATSRDLIRAGGATEAFF. The CDR3 coding sequence is TGTGCCACCAGCAGAGATTTAATTCGGGCAGGGGGCGCGACTGAAGCTTTCTTT.

This chain links TRBV5-1 with TRBJ1-5, with D perhaps matching TRBD1 (5 bases). Trimming removed 3 bases at V and 5 bases at J, with 15 bases between. The CDR3 sequence is 15 residues long. Germline V lookup: CDR1 SGHRS, CDR2 YFSETQ. CDR3 DNA: TGCGCCAGCAGCTCTGGACCGACGGGGGATCAGCCCCAGCATTTT. Its protein is CASSSGPTGDQPQHF.